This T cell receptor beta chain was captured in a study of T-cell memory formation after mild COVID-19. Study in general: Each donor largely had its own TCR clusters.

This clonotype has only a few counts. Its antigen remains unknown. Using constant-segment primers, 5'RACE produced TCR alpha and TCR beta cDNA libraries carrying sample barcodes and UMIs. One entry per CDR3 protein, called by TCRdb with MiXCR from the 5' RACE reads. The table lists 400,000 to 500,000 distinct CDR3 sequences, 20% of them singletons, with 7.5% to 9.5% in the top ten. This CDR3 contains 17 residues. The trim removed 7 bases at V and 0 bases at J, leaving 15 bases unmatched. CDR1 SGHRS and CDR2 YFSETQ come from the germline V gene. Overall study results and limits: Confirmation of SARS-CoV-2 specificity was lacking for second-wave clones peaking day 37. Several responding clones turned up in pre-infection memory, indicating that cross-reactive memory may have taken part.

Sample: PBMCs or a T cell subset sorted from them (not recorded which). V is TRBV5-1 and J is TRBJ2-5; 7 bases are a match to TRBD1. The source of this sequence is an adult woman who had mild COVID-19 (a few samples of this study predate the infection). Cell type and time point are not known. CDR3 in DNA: TGCGCCAGCGCCTCGCTACAAGGGGGCCTGTACCAAGAGACCCAGTACTTC. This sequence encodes CASASLQGGLYQETQYF.